This TCR beta chain was recovered during a study of blood T cell repertoires in COVID-19. Study details: Collection of acute and convalescent COVID-19 samples took place in the United States, Italy and Spain. Nucleic acid was either cDNA or gDNA, and it came from T cells, B-cell-depleted T cells, or PBMCs.

The CDR3 loop spans 14 amino acids. Germline V gives CDR1 SGHAT, CDR2 FQNNGV. The junction had 2 bases not matched to a gene; V was cut back by 4 bases and J by 6 bases. Authors' data handling: Scientists estimated how many nucleated cells there were by amplifying reference gene primers. Method: immunoSEQ multiplex PCR; TCRdb's copy keeps in-frame clones and lacks some. V, J and clone size reflect that table, while D and trimming were determined from the DNA. The sample carries roughly 120,000 clones, 90% recorded once. The TCR originated in a human donor with active COVID-19. The donor label of this sample is uncertain. The sample comprised peripheral blood. The V call is TRBV11-2, the J call TRBJ2-1; TRBD1 aligns across 11 bases. Here the CDR3 DNA reads TGTGCCAGCAGCTCGGACAGGGGGCGCAATGAGCAGTTCTTC. It encodes CASSSDRGRNEQFF. The whole variable domain, filled in from reference TRBV11-2 and TRBJ2-1, reads EAGVAQSPRYKIIEKRQSVAFWCNPISGHATLYWYQQILGQGPKLLIQFQNNGVVDDSQLPKDRFSAERLKGVDSTLKIQPAKLEDSAVYLCASSSDRGRNEQFFGPGTRLTVL.